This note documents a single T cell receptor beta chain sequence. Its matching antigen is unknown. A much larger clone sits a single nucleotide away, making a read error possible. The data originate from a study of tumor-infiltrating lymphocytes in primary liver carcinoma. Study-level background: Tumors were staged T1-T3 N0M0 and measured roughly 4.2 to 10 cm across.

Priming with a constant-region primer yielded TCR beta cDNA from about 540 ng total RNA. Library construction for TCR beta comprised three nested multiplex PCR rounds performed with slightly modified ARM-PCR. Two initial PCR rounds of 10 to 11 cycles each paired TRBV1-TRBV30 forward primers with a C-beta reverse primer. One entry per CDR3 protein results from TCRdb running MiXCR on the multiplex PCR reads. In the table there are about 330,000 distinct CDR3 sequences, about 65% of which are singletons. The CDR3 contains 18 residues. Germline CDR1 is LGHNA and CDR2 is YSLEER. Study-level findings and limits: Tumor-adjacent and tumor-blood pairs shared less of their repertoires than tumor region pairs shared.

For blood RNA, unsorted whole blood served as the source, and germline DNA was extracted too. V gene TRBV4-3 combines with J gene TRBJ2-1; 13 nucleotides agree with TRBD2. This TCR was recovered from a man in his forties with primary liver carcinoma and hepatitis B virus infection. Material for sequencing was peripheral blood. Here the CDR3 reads CASRQDRTSGRGNNEQFF. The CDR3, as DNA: TGCGCCAGCAGACAAGATAGGACTAGCGGGAGAGGGAACAATGAGCAGTTCTTC.